The clone carrying this TCR beta chain appeared a single time. This record comes from a study of blood T cell repertoires in COVID-19. J lost 8 bases, V lost 6 bases, and 7 bases had no gene match. The CDR3 spans 13 residues. TCRdb's copy holds only in-frame clones and misses some; the assay was immunoSEQ multiplex PCR. Of 250,000 or so clones in the sample, around 89% are singletons; the top ten hold 2% to 3%. Sequenced material: peripheral blood. The receptor comes from a man aged 25 to 40 with COVID-19, enrolled during active disease. The chain is built from TRBV12-3 or TRBV12-4 and TRBJ1-2; 9 positions match TRBD1. The CDR3 DNA follows: TGTGCCAGCAGCCTCAACAGGGGGCGCGGCTACACCTTC. Translating gives CASSLNRGRGYTF.